These T cell receptor beta chains were read from a single sample in a study of T-cell memory formation after mild COVID-19. MiXCR, run by TCRdb on the 5' RACE reads, gives a single entry per CDR3 protein. The sample lists fewer than 500,000 distinct CDR3 sequences, around 27% occurring once. The sample comprised PBMCs or a T cell subset sorted from them (not recorded which). The receptor source for this set is an adult woman who had mild COVID-19 (a few samples of this study predate the infection). Cell type and time point are not known. Both conserved end residues are part of each CDR3. A D gene is named only where the DNA matches it firmly. Not every row has a clone size; where given, it reads once, few, many or a size class.

>TRBV12-3/TRBV12-4|TRBD2|few|TRBJ2-2
CASSLVAGVNTGELFF
TGTGCCAGCAGTTTAGTAGCGGGGGTGAACACCGGGGAGCTGTTTTTT
>TRBV11-2|-|-|TRBJ1-1
CASSLGGVGNTEAFF
TGTGCCAGCAGCTTAGGGGGGGTTGGGAACACTGAAGCTTTCTTT
>TRBV27|TRBD1|-|TRBJ1-2
CASRTGGAYGYTF
TGTGCCAGCAGGACAGGGGGCGCGTATGGCTACACCTTC
>TRBV3-1|-|-|TRBJ2-3
CASSLGITDTQYF
TGTGCCAGCAGCCTTGGGATAACAGATACGCAGTATTTT
>TRBV12-3/TRBV12-4|TRBD2|few|TRBJ2-7
CASSSRTSGLYEQYF
TGTGCCAGCAGTTCCCGGACTAGCGGCCTCTACGAGCAGTACTTC
>TRBV20-1|-|-|TRBJ2-2
CSARGGAGRGGELFF
TGCAGTGCCCGCGGCGGGGCAGGTCGGGGTGGGGAGCTGTTTTTT
>TRBV12-3/TRBV12-4|-|few|TRBJ1-5
CASSFSSGRGGQPQHF
TGTGCCAGCAGTTTCTCCTCGGGGAGGGGAGGCCAGCCCCAGCATTTT
>TRBV5-6|TRBD1|-|TRBJ1-1
CASSLRVTGIGFEAFF
TGTGCCAGCAGCTTGCGCGTGACAGGGATAGGCTTCGAAGCTTTCTTT
>TRBV20-1|TRBD2|few|TRBJ2-1
CSASGAGGLNEQFF
TGCAGTGCTAGCGGAGCGGGGGGGCTAAATGAGCAGTTCTTC
>TRBV20-1|TRBD2|-|TRBJ2-3
CSARVGLAGGTDTQYF
TGCAGTGCTAGAGTTGGGCTAGCGGGGGGCACAGATACGCAGTATTTT
>TRBV5-1|-|-|TRBJ1-1
CASSLEAYTEAFF
TGCGCCAGCAGCTTGGAGGCCTACACTGAAGCTTTCTTT
>TRBV9|-|-|TRBJ1-2
CASSAQVTLNYGYTF
TGTGCCAGCAGCGCACAGGTTACCCTTAACTATGGCTACACCTTC
>TRBV20-1|-|few|TRBJ2-1
CSAPISGRSYNEQFF
TGCAGTGCTCCAATTTCGGGACGGTCCTACAATGAGCAGTTCTTC
>TRBV5-5|-|few|TRBJ2-2
CASSLSRQGYTGELFF
TGTGCCAGCAGCTTGTCAAGGCAGGGGTACACCGGGGAGCTGTTTTTT
>TRBV25-1|-|few|TRBJ2-7
CASSAGPFYEQYF
TGTGCCAGCAGTGCAGGGCCATTCTACGAGCAGTACTTC
>TRBV7-3|TRBD2|few|TRBJ2-1
CASSFSGREQFF
TGTGCCAGCAGCTTTAGCGGGCGTGAGCAGTTCTTC
>TRBV18|-|few|TRBJ2-1
CASSPPISGHNEQFF
TGTGCCAGCTCACCACCGATTTCAGGCCACAATGAGCAGTTCTTC
>TRBV5-1|-|-|TRBJ2-7
CASSWVLGAEQYF
TGCGCCAGCAGCTGGGTCCTCGGAGCCGAGCAGTACTTC
>TRBV19|TRBD2|few|TRBJ2-1
CASSLGGGPNEQFF
TGTGCCAGTAGTCTCGGGGGAGGGCCCAATGAGCAGTTCTTC
>TRBV7-8|-|-|TRBJ2-3
CASRLGALEDTQYF
TGTGCCAGCAGATTAGGGGCCTTGGAAGATACGCAGTATTTT
>TRBV4-1|TRBD2|once|TRBJ2-1
CASSQRGGAYNEQFF
TGCGCCAGCAGCCAACGCGGGGGGGCCTACAATGAGCAGTTCTTC
>TRBV12-3/TRBV12-4|TRBD2|few|TRBJ2-2
CASSTGRRNTGELFF
TGTGCCAGCAGTACCGGGAGGCGGAACACCGGGGAGCTGTTTTTT
>TRBV14|TRBD2|-|TRBJ2-3
CASSQGRPSGITDTQYF
TGTGCCAGCAGCCAAGGCCGGCCTAGCGGGATCACAGATACGCAGTATTTT
>TRBV18|-|-|TRBJ1-5
CASSPLPGGGQPQHF
TGTGCCAGCTCACCTCTTCCCGGGGGTGGACAGCCCCAGCATTTT
>TRBV29-1|-|-|TRBJ2-2
CSVERVGGELFF
TGCAGCGTTGAAAGAGTCGGCGGGGAGCTGTTTTTT
>TRBV4-1|-|-|TRBJ2-2
CASSLSRGDTGELFF
TGCGCCAGCAGCCTAAGCAGGGGTGACACCGGGGAGCTGTTTTTT
>TRBV6-5|-|many|TRBJ2-1
CASSYLGQNEQFF
TGTGCCAGCAGTTACCTGGGGCAGAATGAGCAGTTCTTC
>TRBV18|-|few|TRBJ1-6
CASSLAEGNSPLHF
TGTGCCAGCTCACTAGCGGAGGGAAATTCACCCCTCCACTTT
>TRBV11-1|-|few|TRBJ2-5
CASSFDRQETQYF
TGTGCCAGCAGCTTCGACCGTCAAGAGACCCAGTACTTC
>TRBV6-5|-|-|TRBJ1-3
CASSRTFGNTIYF
TGTGCCAGCAGTAGGACCTTTGGAAACACCATATATTTT
>TRBV19|-|-|TRBJ2-1
CASSINWGYEQFF
TGTGCCAGTAGTATTAATTGGGGCTATGAGCAGTTCTTC
>TRBV7-4|-|few|TRBJ2-7
CASSLRPSSYRWYEQYF
TGTGCCAGCAGCTTAAGGCCCTCCTCGTATCGCTGGTACGAGCAGTACTTC
>TRBV12-5|TRBD1|-|TRBJ1-5
CASGLYLMTGGINQPQHF
TGTGCTAGTGGTTTGTACCTCATGACAGGGGGGATCAATCAGCCCCAGCATTTT
>TRBV6-5|-|few|TRBJ2-2
CASSLLRLEGPGELFF
TGTGCCAGCAGTTTACTAAGACTAGAAGGACCCGGGGAGCTGTTTTTT
>TRBV7-9|-|few|TRBJ2-5
CASSLRASPGETQYF
TGTGCCAGCAGCTTGCGGGCTAGCCCTGGTGAGACCCAGTACTTC
>TRBV7-9|TRBD2|-|TRBJ2-7
CASSPSGSSSYEQYF
TGTGCCAGCAGCCCTAGCGGGAGTTCATCCTACGAGCAGTACTTC
>TRBV15|TRBD2|-|TRBJ2-5
CATSPGLAGETQYF
TGTGCCACCAGCCCGGGACTAGCGGGAGAGACCCAGTACTTC
>TRBV11-2|TRBD2|-|TRBJ2-1
CASSPTLGLPGHNEQFF
TGTGCCAGCAGCCCGACACTGGGACTACCGGGCCACAATGAGCAGTTCTTC
>TRBV20-1|TRBD1|few|TRBJ1-5
CSATQPGQGWTSNQPQHF
TGCAGTGCTACCCAACCGGGACAGGGTTGGACTAGCAATCAGCCCCAGCATTTT
>TRBV5-4|TRBD1|few|TRBJ2-1
CASSLGQLPYNEQFF
TGTGCCAGCAGCCTGGGACAGCTCCCCTACAATGAGCAGTTCTTC
>TRBV3-1|-|many|TRBJ2-5
CASSPSGGGETQYF
TGTGCCAGCAGCCCATCGGGTGGAGGGGAGACCCAGTACTTC
>TRBV6-2/TRBV6-3|-|-|TRBJ2-5
CASSYLGVTFEETQYF
TGTGCCAGCAGTTACTTGGGAGTTACTTTTGAAGAGACCCAGTACTTC
>TRBV24-1|-|-|TRBJ2-3
CATSDHDGDTQYF
TGTGCCACCAGTGACCATGACGGGGATACGCAGTATTTT